This TCR beta chain was observed in a study of cytomegalovirus exposure and HLA in healthy donors. Study results and limitations: Highly shared variants forming one cluster were likely a sequencing artifact.

The CDR3 totals 16 residues. Germline V gene sequence: CDR1 KGHSH, CDR2 LQKENI. J was trimmed by 2 bases and V by 3 bases; bases with no gene match: 9. Comments on this clone: Its antigen remains unknown.

PCR was performed using 60 Vbeta and 13 Jbeta primers. Libraries were prepared by immunoSEQ multiplex PCR; TCRdb keeps only in-frame clonotypes and omits some of them. The table records more than 150,000 clones, about 80% of them present only once. This chain uses TRBV18 with TRBJ2-7, with 8 positions matching TRBD1. The sample was PBMCs. The TCR sequence derives from a boy younger than 18 in good health and CMV-seronegative. The CDR3 region is CASSPLMTGETYEQYF. The CDR3 DNA reads TGTGCCAGCTCACCCCTGATGACAGGGGAGACCTACGAGCAGTACTTC.